The 11 T cell receptor beta chains below all came from one sample that was sequenced in a study of blood T cell repertoires in COVID-19. Profiling relied on immunoSEQ multiplex PCR, and the TCRdb table lists in-frame clones only, not all of them. Seen here are approximately 270,000 clones, around 85% observed once, and the top ten hold 0.87%. Sequencing input: peripheral blood. These receptor sequences come from a human donor with COVID-19, enrolled during active disease. The donor label of this sample is uncertain.

CDR3 in amino acids: CSAPAYNEQFF. The DNA of the CDR3 is TGCAGTGCCCCAGCCTACAATGAGCAGTTCTTC. The rearrangement joins TRBV20-1 to TRBJ2-1; D is unresolved. Between the trimmed V and J ends, which lost 6 bases and 2 bases, there was a span of 5 bases. CDR1 and CDR2 from the germline V gene are DFQATT and SNEGSKA (reference sequence). The CDR3 has 11 amino acids.

The rearrangement uses TRBV6-5 and TRBJ1-2, with 8 bases matching TRBD1. The CDR3 has 14 amino acids. V lost 7 bases to trimming and J lost 7 bases; unmatched junction nucleotides: 11. Germline V gives CDR1 MNHEY, CDR2 SVGAGI. In nucleotides, the CDR3 is TGTGCCAGCAAGCCGGGACAGGCGTCGGGTGGCTACACCTTC. Its translation: CASKPGQASGGYTF.

This clone was observed a handful of times. The chain carries TRBV29-1 and TRBJ1-1; possible D gene TRBD1, 6 bases. The CDR3 is 13 amino acids. Germline values: CDR1 SQVTM, CDR2 ANQGSEA. Trimming cost V 6 bases and J 4 bases, with 15 bases left between them. The CDR3: CSVHTIRGTEAFF. CDR3 DNA: TGCAGCGTCCACACGATCAGGGGCACTGAAGCTTTCTTT.

This sequence joins TRBV7-9 and TRBJ1-1, with 7 bases fitting TRBD1. Unmatched junction bases numbered 1, after V lost 1 base and J lost 2 bases. The CDR3 extends over 14 amino acids. CDR1 is SEHNR, CDR2 FQNEAQ, per germline (reference sequence). CDR3 in DNA: TGTGCCAGCAGCTTAGGGGACAGTAACACTGAAGCTTTCTTT. Protein: CASSLGDSNTEAFF.

The chain joins TRBV7-2 to TRBJ2-3; 13 bases align to TRBD2. J was trimmed by 4 bases and V by 5 bases; bases with no gene match: 6. The CDR3 spans 16 residues. Germline-derived CDR1 and CDR2 are SGHTA and FQGNSA. The CDR3 spells CASSTRTSGSSDTQYF. The DNA of the CDR3 is TGTGCCAGCAGCACCCGGACTAGCGGGAGTTCAGATACGCAGTATTTT.

The V and J genes are TRBV20-1 and TRBJ1-1, with TRBD1 identical over 8 bases. This CDR3 is 16 amino acids long. The germline CDR1 and CDR2 sequences are DFQATT and SNEGSKA (reference sequence). The junction had 15 bases not matched to a gene; V was cut back by 3 bases and J by 6 bases. CDR3 nucleotides: TGCAGTGCTAGTACACCCACTGGGACAGGAAAATCTGAAGCTTTCTTT. Protein: CSASTPTGTGKSEAFF.

The V gene is TRBV19, the J gene TRBJ1-2, with D unclear. V lost 4 bases to trimming and J lost 7 bases, with 16 bases between them. Germline V gene sequence: CDR1 LNHDA, CDR2 SQIVND (reference sequence). The CDR3 is 14 amino acids. In DNA, the CDR3 is TGTGCCAGTAGTACCCGCCTTGGCGGCGGTGGCTACACCTTC. Translated: CASSTRLGGGGYTF.

CDR3 sequence (DNA): TGTGCCAGCAGAACAGGGGGTTCCTCCTACGAGCAGTACTTC. Translation: CASRTGGSSYEQYF. The chain uses TRBV7-2 and TRBJ2-7; 8 nucleotides align to TRBD1. Losses at the gene ends were 6 bases for V and 0 bases for J; bases not matched to a gene: 4. Germline CDR1 and CDR2: SGHTA and FQGNSA. CDR3 length: 14 residues.

V gene TRBV11-3 combines with J gene TRBJ2-3; D gene ambiguous. The CDR3 spans 13 residues. The V gene's germline CDR1 is SGHNT and CDR2 YENEEA. With 3 bases removed from V and 2 bases from J, the gap between germline ends came to 6 bases. This chain's CDR3 is CASSFPNTDTQYF. The CDR3 DNA is TGTGCCAGCAGCTTCCCCAACACAGATACGCAGTATTTT.

V gene TRBV6-2 or TRBV6-3 combines with J gene TRBJ2-5; TRBD2 aligns across 10 bases. This CDR3 comprises 16 residues. Germline trimming cut 3 bases from V and 2 bases from J; bases unmatched to any gene: 6. Germline values: CDR1 MNHEY, CDR2 SVGEGT. CDR3 in DNA: TGTGCCAGCAGTTATTACTCGGGACTAGCGCAAGAGACCCAGTACTTC. This sequence encodes CASSYYSGLAQETQYF.

The chain uses TRBV9 and TRBJ1-4; 10 bases line up with TRBD1. The germline CDR1 and CDR2 sequences are SGDLS and YYNGEE. The CDR3 runs 16 residues. The J segment lost 8 bases and the V segment lost 1 base, leaving 8 bases of the junction unmatched. CDR3 loop: CASSVRYGTGDEKLFF. DNA for the CDR3: TGTGCCAGCAGCGTAAGATACGGGACAGGGGACGAAAAACTGTTTTTT.